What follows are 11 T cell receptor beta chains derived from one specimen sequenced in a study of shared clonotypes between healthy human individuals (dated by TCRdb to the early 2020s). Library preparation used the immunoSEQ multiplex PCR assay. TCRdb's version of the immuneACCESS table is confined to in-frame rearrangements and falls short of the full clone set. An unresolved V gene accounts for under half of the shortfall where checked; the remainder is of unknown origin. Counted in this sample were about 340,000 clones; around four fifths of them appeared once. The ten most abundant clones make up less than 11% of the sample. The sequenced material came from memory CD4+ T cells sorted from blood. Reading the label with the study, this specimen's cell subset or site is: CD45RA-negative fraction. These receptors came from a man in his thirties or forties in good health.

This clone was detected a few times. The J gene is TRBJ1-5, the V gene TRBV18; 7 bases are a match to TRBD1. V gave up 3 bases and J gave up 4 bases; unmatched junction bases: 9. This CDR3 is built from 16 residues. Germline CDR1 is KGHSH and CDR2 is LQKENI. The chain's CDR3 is CASSPDSGGVNQPQHF. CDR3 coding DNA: TGTGCCAGCTCACCCGATTCAGGGGGAGTTAATCAGCCCCAGCATTTT.

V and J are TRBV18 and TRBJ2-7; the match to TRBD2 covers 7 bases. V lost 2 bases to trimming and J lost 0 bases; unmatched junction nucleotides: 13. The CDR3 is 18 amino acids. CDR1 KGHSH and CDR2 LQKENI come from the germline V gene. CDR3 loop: CASSPIFSSGGDSYEQYF. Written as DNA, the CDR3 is TGTGCCAGCTCACCAATTTTTTCTAGCGGAGGGGACTCCTACGAGCAGTACTTC.

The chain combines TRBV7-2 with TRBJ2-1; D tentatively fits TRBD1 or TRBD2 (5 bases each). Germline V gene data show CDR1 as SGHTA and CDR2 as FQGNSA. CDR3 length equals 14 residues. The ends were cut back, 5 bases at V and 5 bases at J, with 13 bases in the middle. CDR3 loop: CASSPERGNNEQFF. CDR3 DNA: TGTGCCAGCAGCCCGGAGAGGGGCAACAATGAGCAGTTCTTC.

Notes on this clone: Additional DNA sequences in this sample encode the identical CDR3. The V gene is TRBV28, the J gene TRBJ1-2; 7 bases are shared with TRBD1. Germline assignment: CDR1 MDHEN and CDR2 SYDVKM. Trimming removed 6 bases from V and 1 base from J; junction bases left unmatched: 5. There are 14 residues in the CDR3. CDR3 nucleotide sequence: TGTGCCAGCAGCTCCGGGACAGATAACTATGGCTACACCTTC. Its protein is CASSSGTDNYGYTF.

CDR3 DNA sequence: TGTGCCAGCAGCCAAGATTTCGGGCCCAACAATGAGCAGTTCTTC. This gives the protein CASSQDFGPNNEQFF. V gene TRBV4-2 combines with J gene TRBJ2-1; D unresolved. This CDR3 contains 15 residues. V was cut by 0 bases and J by 5 bases, with 11 bases left in between. From germline, CDR1 is LGHNA and CDR2 YNFKEQ.

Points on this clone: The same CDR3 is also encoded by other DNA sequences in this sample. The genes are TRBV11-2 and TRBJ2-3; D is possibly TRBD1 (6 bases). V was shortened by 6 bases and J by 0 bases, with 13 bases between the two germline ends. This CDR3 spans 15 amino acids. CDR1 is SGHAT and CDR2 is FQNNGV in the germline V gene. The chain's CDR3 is CASSLRGTSTDTQYF. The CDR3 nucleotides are TGTGCCAGCAGTCTCAGGGGAACTAGCACAGATACGCAGTATTTT. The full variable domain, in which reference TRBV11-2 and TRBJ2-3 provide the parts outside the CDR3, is EAGVAQSPRYKIIEKRQSVAFWCNPISGHATLYWYQQILGQGPKLLIQFQNNGVVDDSQLPKDRFSAERLKGVDSTLKIQPAKLEDSAVYLCASSLRGTSTDTQYFGPGTRLTVL.

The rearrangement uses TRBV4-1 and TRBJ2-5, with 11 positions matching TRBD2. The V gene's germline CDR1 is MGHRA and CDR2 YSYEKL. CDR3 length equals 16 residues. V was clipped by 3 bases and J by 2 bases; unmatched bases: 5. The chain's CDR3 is CASSQGIAGGQETQYF. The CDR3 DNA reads TGCGCCAGCAGCCAGGGAATAGCGGGAGGGCAAGAGACCCAGTACTTC.

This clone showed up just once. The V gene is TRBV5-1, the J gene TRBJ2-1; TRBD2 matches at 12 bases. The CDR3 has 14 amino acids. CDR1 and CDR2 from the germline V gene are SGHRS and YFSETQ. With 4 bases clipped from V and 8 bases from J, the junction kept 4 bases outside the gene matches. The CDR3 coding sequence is TGCGCCAGCAGCCCGGGGACTAGCGGGTATGAGCAGTTCTTC. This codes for CASSPGTSGYEQFF.

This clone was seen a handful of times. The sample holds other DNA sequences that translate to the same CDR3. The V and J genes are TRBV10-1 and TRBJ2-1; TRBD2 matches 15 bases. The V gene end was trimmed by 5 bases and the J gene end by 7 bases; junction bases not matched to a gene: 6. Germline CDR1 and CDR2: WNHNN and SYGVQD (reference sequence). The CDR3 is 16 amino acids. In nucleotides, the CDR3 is TGCGCCAGCAGTCCGGGACTAGCGGGAGGAGGGAATGAGCAGTTCTTC. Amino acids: CASSPGLAGGGNEQFF.

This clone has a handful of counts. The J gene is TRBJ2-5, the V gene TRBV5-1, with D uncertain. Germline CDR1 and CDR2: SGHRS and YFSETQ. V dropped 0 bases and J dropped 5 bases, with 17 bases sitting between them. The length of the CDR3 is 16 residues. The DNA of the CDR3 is TGCGCCAGCAGCTTGGCAGGCAGCCAGGAGTGGGAGACCCAGTACTTC. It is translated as CASSLAGSQEWETQYF.

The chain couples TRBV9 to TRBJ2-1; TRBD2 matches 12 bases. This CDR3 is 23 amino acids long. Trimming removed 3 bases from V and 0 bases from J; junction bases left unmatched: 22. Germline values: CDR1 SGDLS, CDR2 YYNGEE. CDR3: CASSARGVGGLAGMSSSYNEQFF. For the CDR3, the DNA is TGTGCCAGCAGCGCCAGGGGGGTGGGAGGACTAGCGGGGATGTCCAGCTCCTACAATGAGCAGTTCTTC. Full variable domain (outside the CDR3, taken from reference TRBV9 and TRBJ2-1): DSGVTQTPKHLITATGQRVTLRCSPRSGDLSVYWYQQSLDQGLQFLIQYYNGEERAKGNILERFSAQQFPDLHSELNLSSLELGDSALYFCASSARGVGGLAGMSSSYNEQFFGPGTRLTVL.